A selection of T cell receptor beta chains follows, all from one sample in a study of cytomegalovirus exposure and HLA in healthy donors. The assay was immunoSEQ multiplex PCR, and TCRdb's table has in-frame clones only and misses some. The sample table includes around 200,000 clones. The source material was PBMCs. The receptors come from a woman in her thirties in good health and CMV-seropositive. Both conserved end residues are part of each CDR3. D genes are given only for firm matches.

len	j_gene	v_gene	d_gene	CDR3aa	CDR3nt
17	TRBJ2-7	TRBV28	.	CASSPFPGGGNTYEQYF	TGTGCCAGCAGCCCATTCCCGGGTGGCGGGAACACCTACGAGCAGTACTTC
15	TRBJ2-3	TRBV6-1	.	CASSGPGHRTDTQYF	TGTGCCAGCAGTGGACCGGGACACCGCACAGATACGCAGTATTTT
15	TRBJ2-5	TRBV2	TRBD2	CASSEGGTSQETQYF	TGTGCCAGCAGTGAGGGGGGGACTAGCCAAGAGACCCAGTACTTC
11	TRBJ2-7	TRBV7-8	.	CASSLRGGQYF	TGTGCCAGCAGCTTAAGGGGCGGGCAGTACTTC
17	TRBJ1-5	TRBV19	TRBD1	CASSISGGSYSNQPQHF	TGTGCCAGTAGTATATCAGGGGGATCTTATAGCAATCAGCCCCAGCATTTT
15	TRBJ2-2	TRBV15	TRBD2	CATSPSGRESGELFF	TGTGCCACCAGCCCTAGCGGGAGGGAGTCCGGGGAGCTGTTTTTT
13	TRBJ2-5	TRBV11-2	.	CASSSRERETQYF	TGTGCCAGCAGCTCCCGGGAAAGGGAGACCCAGTACTTC
16	TRBJ1-1	TRBV6-1	TRBD1	CASSEQAGGLYTEAFF	TGTGCCAGCAGTGAGCAGGCAGGGGGCCTCTACACTGAAGCTTTCTTT
17	TRBJ2-7	TRBV5-1	.	CASSPKSARFTTYEQYF	TGCGCCAGCAGCCCAAAGAGCGCTCGATTTACCACCTACGAGCAGTACTTC
16	TRBJ2-3	TRBV7-9	.	CASSLELTGATDTQYF	TGTGCCAGCAGCTTAGAGTTGACAGGAGCCACAGATACGCAGTATTTT
11	TRBJ2-4	TRBV6-1	.	CASSGEDIQYF	TGTGCCAGCAGCGGAGAGGACATTCAGTACTTC
16	TRBJ2-1	TRBV4-3	TRBD1	CASSQAPQGAVGEQFF	TGCGCCAGCAGCCAAGCCCCACAGGGGGCGGTGGGTGAGCAGTTCTTC
14	TRBJ1-1	TRBV9	TRBD1	CASSFTGVPDEAFF	TGTGCCAGCAGCTTTACAGGGGTTCCCGATGAAGCTTTCTTT
15	TRBJ2-7	TRBV5-4	TRBD1	CASSYGGQGAYEQYF	TGTGCCAGCAGCTATGGTGGGCAGGGGGCGTACGAGCAGTACTTC
15	TRBJ1-2	TRBV6-6	.	CASIPLGDYTYGYTF	TGTGCCAGCATCCCGCTCGGGGACTACACCTATGGCTACACCTTC
15	TRBJ1-6	TRBV14	.	CASSQGRFGGSPLHF	TGTGCCAGCAGCCAAGGTCGGTTCGGAGGATCACCCCTCCACTTT
13	TRBJ2-1	TRBV5-4	.	CASSLRHGNEQFF	TGTGCCAGCAGCTTGCGACATGGCAATGAGCAGTTCTTC
14	TRBJ2-7	TRBV30	.	CAWSGDWSSYEQYF	TGTGCCTGGAGTGGCGATTGGAGCTCCTACGAGCAGTACTTC
13	TRBJ2-1	TRBV6-1	TRBD2	CASRRGGRNEQFF	TGTGCCAGCAGACGGGGGGGCCGGAATGAGCAGTTCTTC
15	TRBJ1-6	TRBV5-1	.	CASSLDAVYNSPLHF	TGCGCCAGCAGCTTGGATGCAGTATATAATTCACCCCTCCACTTT
16	TRBJ2-2	TRBV7-2	TRBD2	CASSGPTSGGTGELFF	TGTGCCAGCAGCGGCCCTACTAGCGGAGGAACCGGGGAGCTGTTTTTT
19	TRBJ2-2	TRBV9	TRBD2	CASSVELAGGPRRTGELFF	TGTGCCAGCAGCGTAGAGCTAGCGGGAGGGCCCAGAAGAACCGGGGAGCTGTTTTTT
15	TRBJ2-7	TRBV5-1	TRBD1	CASSPSGTDFYEQYF	TGCGCCAGCAGCCCCTCCGGGACAGACTTCTACGAGCAGTACTTC
16	TRBJ1-1	TRBV5-1	TRBD1	CASSILTGSRNTEAFF	TGCGCCAGCAGCATTCTGACAGGGTCCAGGAACACTGAAGCTTTCTTT
13	TRBJ1-4	TRBV29-1	TRBD1	CSVKGQGNEKLFF	TGCAGCGTTAAGGGACAGGGGAATGAAAAACTGTTTTTT
16	TRBJ2-3	TRBV5-4	TRBD2	CASSRNLAGVGDTQYF	TGTGCCAGCAGCAGAAACCTAGCGGGGGTGGGGGATACGCAGTATTTT
17	TRBJ2-3	TRBV19	.	CASSIETGGHHADTQYF	TGTGCCAGTAGTATAGAAACGGGGGGCCATCATGCAGATACGCAGTATTTT
14	TRBJ1-1	TRBV5-1	.	CASSSTRANTEAFF	TGCGCCAGCAGCTCCACCAGGGCCAACACTGAAGCTTTCTTT
14	TRBJ1-2	TRBV28	.	CASRIRGGTYGYTF	TGTGCCAGCAGGATCCGGGGGGGCACCTATGGCTACACCTTC
17	TRBJ1-4	TRBV27	TRBD1	CARVGTGGIGANEKLFF	TGTGCCAGGGTGGGGACAGGGGGAATAGGGGCTAATGAAAAACTGTTTTTT
13	TRBJ2-1	TRBV19	TRBD1	CASRLGQGNEQFF	TGTGCCAGTAGACTCGGACAGGGCAATGAGCAGTTCTTC
13	TRBJ1-6	TRBV7-8	.	CASSWTENSPLHF	TGTGCCAGCAGCTGGACAGAAAATTCACCCCTCCACTTT
13	TRBJ2-1	TRBV9	.	CASGPRGLNEQFF	TGTGCCAGCGGTCCGCGGGGTCTCAATGAGCAGTTCTTC
14	TRBJ2-7	TRBV14	.	CASSHQGKPYEQYF	TGTGCCAGCAGCCATCAGGGGAAACCCTACGAGCAGTACTTC
13	TRBJ1-2	TRBV7-8	.	CASSLARDSGYTF	TGTGCCAGCAGCTTAGCGCGGGATAGTGGCTACACCTTC
14	TRBJ1-4	TRBV5-1	.	CASSLGEGGEKLFF	TGCGCCAGCAGCTTGGGGGAGGGTGGTGAAAAACTGTTTTTT
16	TRBJ1-2	TRBV27	.	CASTLTGTPSNYGYTF	TGTGCCAGCACCCTAACGGGGACACCTTCTAACTATGGCTACACCTTC
14	TRBJ1-2	TRBV19	TRBD1	CASSMRGRNYGYTF	TGTGCCAGTAGTATGAGGGGGCGCAACTATGGCTACACCTTC
15	TRBJ2-1	TRBV10-3	TRBD2	CAINRLAGGNNEQFF	TGTGCCATCAACCGGTTAGCGGGAGGGAACAATGAGCAGTTCTTC
14	TRBJ2-7	TRBV5-5	.	CASSSRAMLGEQYF	TGTGCCAGCAGCTCCAGGGCCATGTTGGGGGAGCAGTACTTC
19	TRBJ1-5	TRBV4-1	.	CASSQGADTLRYSNQPQHF	TGCGCCAGCAGCCAAGGGGCGGACACCCTACGTTATAGCAATCAGCCCCAGCATTTT
16	TRBJ1-5	TRBV19	TRBD1	CASRSEGAGGNQPQHF	TGTGCCAGTAGGTCAGAGGGGGCAGGGGGCAATCAGCCCCAGCATTTT
14	TRBJ1-2	TRBV6-5	TRBD1	CASSSPGTGGLYTF	TGTGCCAGCAGTTCCCCCGGGACAGGGGGCCTGTACACCTTC
14	TRBJ2-7	TRBV7-2	.	CASSLVGPTYEQYF	TGTGCCAGCAGCTTAGTGGGGCCCACCTACGAGCAGTACTTC
16	TRBJ2-2	TRBV4-2	TRBD1	CASRCDRGLCTGELFF	TGTGCCAGCAGGTGTGACAGGGGGCTCTGCACCGGGGAGCTGTTTTTT
15	TRBJ2-7	TRBV6-5	TRBD1	CASSRDRAGSYEQYF	TGTGCCAGCAGCAGGGACAGGGCAGGGTCCTACGAGCAGTACTTC